The clone carrying this T cell receptor beta chain was counted many times. Its antigen remains unknown. Full-length variable regions came from constant-region reverse primers plus semi-nested Nested Universal Primer A PCR. TCRdb passed the 5' RACE reads through MiXCR, listing each CDR3 protein once. Of 35,000 to 50,000 distinct CDR3 sequences detected, approximately 28% appear once; the ten largest clones hold roughly 4%. Whole-study results and caveats: The TCR gene usage of tumor memory CD4+ T cells clustered together with blood and lymph node memory CD4+ cells and with lymph node naive CD4+ cells. The larger cohort examined one V-J beta rearrangement, not whole repertoires. Tumor Treg TCRs overlapped most with tumor naive CD4+ cells.

Looked up from germline, CDR1 is MGHRA and CDR2 is YSYEKL. The CDR3 is 14 amino acids. V was clipped by 1 base and J by 3 bases, with 10 bases between them. Sequences were obtained from tumor-infiltrating memory CD4+ T cells sorted from the breast tumor. Specified subset: memory CD4+ T cells, CD4+CD45RO+CD25-. The origin of this receptor is a female donor with breast cancer. This chain links TRBV4-1 with TRBJ2-7; D ambiguous. This CDR3 is CASSQVDRSYEQYF. The DNA of the CDR3 is TGCGCCAGCAGCCAAGTGGACCGAAGCTACGAGCAGTACTTC.